This T cell receptor beta chain appears in the sequencing data of a study of graft-versus-host responses after intestinal transplantation. For the study at large: Among the recipients, transplants were multivisceral, liver-intestinal, or isolated intestinal. The study gave all recipients anti-thymocyte globulin induction, then tacrolimus and steroids for about 3 years.

This clone came up a few times. Its antigen is not identified. Study results and caveats: Recipient marrow harbored GvH clones, some of which surfaced first in ileum or blood.

The germline V and J ends were trimmed by 4 bases and 3 bases, with 13 bases remaining between them. CDR3 length equals 14 residues. The germline V gene has CDR1 MNHEY and CDR2 SVGAGI. The protocol was immunoSEQ multiplex PCR, while the TCRdb copy is restricted to in-frame clones and leaves out a portion. The table records 75,000 to 100,000 clones, 83% of them present only once. The genes are TRBV6-5 and TRBJ2-7; possible D gene TRBD1, 5 bases. This clonotype originated in a human donor who received an intestinal transplant. Specimen: unstimulated CD8+ T cells sorted from spleen or lymph node cells, collected before intestinal transplant. The CDR3 DNA is TGTGCCAGCAGTTCCGGATCAGGGATCTACGAGCAGTACTTC. This sequence encodes CASSSGSGIYEQYF.